At least ten counts were recorded for the clone carrying this T cell receptor (beta chain). Its antigen remains unidentified. This entry belongs to a study of early T cells in non-severe SARS-CoV-2 infection. Across the whole study: The study sequenced bulk RNA from unsorted whole blood, with chains unpaired.

Individual cDNA molecules carried attached unique molecular identifiers. Via MiXCR, TCRdb re-called the 5' RACE reads, giving one row per CDR3 protein. The sample has about 84,000 distinct CDR3 sequences; around 10% are singletons. Findings of the study overall: VDJdb matching skewed toward anti-spike CD8 responses, missing private and CD4 specificities.

Source material: whole blood. The TCR originated in an adult who was a healthcare worker with PCR-confirmed SARS-CoV-2 infection or an uninfected control (not recorded which).

The DNA of the CDR3 is TGTGCCAGCAGCCAAGAGCTAGCCCGCACCGGGGAGCTGTTTTTT. Amino acid sequence: CASSQELARTGELFF. The V gene is TRBV3-1, the J gene TRBJ2-2; tentative D call: TRBD2 (5 bases). Germline-derived CDR1 and CDR2 are LGHDT and YNNKEL (reference sequence). The V and J ends lost 0 bases and 4 bases respectively, with 9 bases between them. This CDR3 spans 15 amino acids.